This entry lists 31 T cell receptor beta chains sequenced from one sample in a study of T cells after yellow fever vaccination. TCRdb reprocessed the 5' RACE reads with MiXCR, giving one entry per CDR3 protein. The data show 25,000 to 30,000 distinct CDR3 sequences, just under 6.5% seen once. Sample: PBMCs, either bulk or a sorted T-cell subset (CD4+, CD8+, memory, or dextramer-sorted; not recorded which), taken on the day of the yellow fever booster vaccination. The receptors here all came from a man aged 25 to 45 who received the YFV17D yellow fever vaccine.

This clonotype was seen only a few times. Since a much larger clone is just one base distant, this may be a read error. The chain uses TRBV24-1 and TRBJ2-1; 10 bases align to TRBD2. Germline V lookup: CDR1 KGHDR, CDR2 SFDVKD. J was trimmed by 15 bases and V by 9 bases; bases with no gene match: 10. CDR3 length: 12 residues. CDR3 protein: CATAASGRVLFF. The CDR3 DNA sequence: TGTGCCACCGCGGCTAGCGGGAGAGTTCTGTTCTTC.

This clonotype has a count of ten or more. This rearrangement joins TRBV5-1 to TRBJ2-1, with a weak D call TRBD1 (7 bases). V shed 4 bases and J shed 5 bases, with 10 bases lying between them. The CDR3 totals 13 residues. Germline V gives CDR1 SGHRS, CDR2 YFSETQ. CDR3 nucleotides: TGCGCCAGCAGCGCGGGACAGAACAATGAGCAGTTCTTC. It is translated as CASSAGQNNEQFF.

The table lists this clonotype with many counts. The J gene is TRBJ1-1, the V gene TRBV20-1; maybe TRBD1 (6 bases). The germline V gene has CDR1 DFQATT and CDR2 SNEGSKA (reference sequence). V was pared by 3 bases and J by 10 bases, with 15 bases between. This CDR3 contains 12 residues. DNA of the CDR3: TGCAGTGCTAGTCAACCAGGGGACGTAGCTTTCTTT. This sequence encodes CSASQPGDVAFF.

This clonotype has ten or more counts. The chain carries TRBV4-3 and TRBJ2-7; D possibly matches TRBD1 or TRBD2 (5 bases each). The V gene's germline CDR1 is LGHNA and CDR2 YSLEER. V lost 1 base, J lost 3 bases, and 10 bases lay in between. The CDR3 extends over 14 amino acids. The CDR3 loop reads CASSQAIGGYEQYF. In nucleotides, the CDR3 is TGCGCCAGCAGCCAAGCCATTGGGGGCTACGAGCAGTACTTC.

The chain carries TRBV9 and TRBJ2-3, with 9 bases fitting TRBD2. V shed 0 bases and J 5 bases; nucleotides not matched to a gene: 10. Germline-derived CDR1 and CDR2 are SGDLS and YYNGEE. This CDR3 spans 17 amino acids. The CDR3 region has the DNA TGTGCCAGCAGCGTAGGGATAGCGGGAGCCTCGAAAGATACGCAGTATTTT. Amino acids: CASSVGIAGASKDTQYF.

This clonotype turned up a few times. The chain's CDR3 is CSARQDSALHF. CDR3 nucleotides: TGCAGTGCTAGACAAGATTCGGCCCTCCACTTT. This chain connects TRBV20-1 to TRBJ1-6, with no clear D. This CDR3 has 11 amino acids. Germline V CDR1 and CDR2: DFQATT, SNEGSKA (reference sequence). Trimming cost V 2 bases and J 14 bases, with 10 bases left between them.

A few counts support this clonotype. This chain uses TRBV7-2 with TRBJ1-5, with 10 bases aligning to TRBD1. The CDR3 is 15 residues long. The junction had 5 bases not matched to a gene; V was cut back by 5 bases and J by 4 bases. CDR1 and CDR2 from the germline V gene are SGHTA and FQGNSA. CDR3 bases: TGTGCCAGCAGCCTACGACAGGGGGCAAATCAGCCCCAGCATTTT. Its translation: CASSLRQGANQPQHF.

This clonotype was counted at least ten times. The chain uses TRBV7-2 and TRBJ2-5; D may be TRBD2 (6 bases). Looked up from germline, CDR1 is SGHTA and CDR2 is FQGNSA. Trimming took 4 bases from V and 7 from J, leaving 22 bases between them. The CDR3 has 16 amino acids. CDR3 coding DNA: TGTGCCAGCAGCTCTGCCATAGAGGTGATGGAGGGGACCCAGTACTTC. This translates into CASSSAIEVMEGTQYF.

A few counts support this clonotype. The genes are TRBV2 and TRBJ1-5; 9 positions match TRBD1. The CDR3 loop spans 15 amino acids. Germline CDR1 SNHLY, CDR2 FYNNEI. The ends lost 7 bases at V and 6 bases at J; junction bases unmatched: 10. CDR3 protein: CASTKGQGQSQPQHF. The DNA for the CDR3 is TGTGCCAGCACTAAGGGACAGGGCCAAAGTCAGCCCCAGCATTTT.

Relative to its sample, this clonotype is medium-sized. This sequence joins TRBV20-1 and TRBJ2-3, with TRBD2 matching 9 bases. Germline V gives CDR1 DFQATT, CDR2 SNEGSKA (reference sequence). This CDR3 comprises 17 residues. Trimming at V came to 5 bases and at J to 1 base, leaving 13 bases not matched to a gene. CDR3: CSALRPSSGKRTDTQYF. CDR3 DNA: TGCAGTGCTCTCCGCCCCTCTAGCGGGAAGCGCACAGATACGCAGTATTTT.

A word on this clonotype: A read error may explain this, as a much larger clone is one base away. The chain combines TRBV5-1 with TRBJ2-7, with TRBD1 identical over 10 bases. The V and J ends lost 7 bases and 4 bases, in that order; junction bases with no gene match: 2. Germline assignment: CDR1 SGHRS and CDR2 YFSETQ. This CDR3 comprises 12 residues. The CDR3 nucleotides are TGCGCCAGCGGGACAGGGGAGTACGAGCAGTACTTC. Translated, it gives CASGTGEYEQYF.

CDR3 nucleotides: TGCAGTGCTAGAGATTATAAGGGGGCTGATCAGCCCCAGCATTTT. Translating it yields CSARDYKGADQPQHF. The rearrangement uses TRBV20-1 and TRBJ1-5, with 7 bases matching TRBD1. Germline trimming cut 0 bases from V and 5 bases from J; bases unmatched to any gene: 7. The CDR3 totals 15 residues. Germline CDR1 DFQATT, CDR2 SNEGSKA (reference sequence).

This clonotype was recorded at least ten times. This sequence joins TRBV27 and TRBJ2-1, with 16 bases identical to TRBD2. Germline V gives CDR1 MNHEY, CDR2 SMNVEV (reference sequence). CDR3 length equals 15 residues. Unmatched junction bases numbered 5, after V lost 8 bases and J lost 7 bases. In nucleotides, the CDR3 is TGTGCCAGCGGGGGGACTAGCGGGAGGGCAAATGAGCAGTTCTTC. It is translated as CASGGTSGRANEQFF.

This clonotype came up many times. The chain carries TRBV20-1 and TRBJ2-1, with a tentative D call TRBD2 (6 bases). Between the trimmed V and J ends, which lost 6 bases and 6 bases, there was a span of 15 bases. The CDR3 runs to 13 residues. CDR1 is DFQATT and CDR2 is SNEGSKA in the germline V gene (reference sequence). The CDR3 sequence is CSAAPGLTNEQFF. The DNA of the CDR3 is TGCAGTGCCGCCCCCGGACTAACCAATGAGCAGTTCTTC.

Ten or more counts support this clonotype. The chain couples TRBV10-1 to TRBJ2-7, with D tentatively TRBD1 (6 bases). V was clipped by 3 bases and J by 4 bases, with 10 bases between them. The CDR3 extends over 13 amino acids. Germline CDR1 WNHNN, CDR2 SYGVQD (reference sequence). CDR3 DNA: TGCGCCAGCAGTGATGGACAGACATACGAGCAGTACTTC. Amino acids: CASSDGQTYEQYF.

There are many counts of this clonotype. The chain couples TRBV12-3 or TRBV12-4 to TRBJ2-2; 11 bases fit TRBD2. The CDR3 runs to 14 residues. The V and J ends lost 6 bases and 8 bases, in that order; junction bases with no gene match: 5. CDR3: CASSLAGGGGELFF. CDR3 in DNA: TGTGCCAGCAGCCTAGCGGGAGGCGGAGGGGAGCTGTTTTTT.

This clonotype was recorded at least ten times. This chain uses TRBV14 with TRBJ2-4; D may be TRBD2 (7 bases). The CDR3 has 19 amino acids. The germline CDR1 and CDR2 sequences are SGHDN and FVKESK. V lost 0 bases, J lost 5 bases, and 23 bases lay in between. DNA of the CDR3: TGTGCCAGCAGCCAAGATTGGAGGCGCCCAGGGGAGGGCGAAAACATTCAGTACTTC. Residues: CASSQDWRRPGEGENIQYF.

This clonotype was observed at least ten times. The V call is TRBV28, the J call TRBJ2-1; unclear D gene. V was trimmed by 8 bases and J by 2 bases, leaving 4 bases between them. The CDR3 runs 11 residues. Germline V gene sequence: CDR1 MDHEN, CDR2 SYDVKM. The CDR3 DNA sequence: TGTGCCAGCGGACCCTACAATGAGCAGTTCTTC. This translates into CASGPYNEQFF.

This clonotype showed up many times. This chain uses TRBV5-1 with TRBJ1-1; TRBD1 is a possible D gene (6 bases). The CDR3 has 16 amino acids. In germline, CDR1 is SGHRS, CDR2 YFSETQ. V lost 0 bases to trimming and J lost 0 bases, with 12 bases between them. The CDR3 region has the DNA TGCGCCAGCAGCTTGGCACAGGGAGGGATGAACACTGAAGCTTTCTTT. Protein product: CASSLAQGGMNTEAFF.

The V gene is TRBV5-1, the J gene TRBJ1-2; 9 nucleotides match TRBD1. Trimming cost V 3 bases and J 6 bases; bases outside gene matches: 15. CDR1 and CDR2 from the germline V gene are SGHRS and YFSETQ. The CDR3 has 17 amino acids. The CDR3 spells CASSSPGQGRRRDGYTF. Here the CDR3 DNA reads TGCGCCAGCAGCTCGCCGGGACAGGGTCGTAGGCGGGATGGCTACACCTTC. Together with reference TRBV5-1 and TRBJ1-2, the CDR3 gives the full variable domain: KAGVTQTPRYLIKTRGQQVTLSCSPISGHRSVSWYQQTPGQGLQFLFEYFSETQRNKGNFPGRFSGRQFSNSRSEMNVSTLELGDSALYLCASSSPGQGRRRDGYTFGSGTRLTVV.

This clonotype was found many times. This rearrangement joins TRBV29-1 to TRBJ2-3, with TRBD2 matching over 10 bases. CDR3 length: 14 residues. The germline gives CDR1 SQVTM, CDR2 ANQGSEA. V trimming: 5 bases; J trimming: 2 bases; junction bases outside the gene matches: 4. The CDR3 here is CSVPGLAVTDTQYF. The DNA for the CDR3 is TGCAGCGTTCCAGGACTAGCGGTCACAGATACGCAGTATTTT.

This clonotype was seen ten or more times. The chain recombines TRBV12-3 or TRBV12-4 with TRBJ1-5; D unresolved. Trimming removed 8 bases from V and 5 bases from J, with 22 bases in between. This CDR3 has 16 amino acids. As DNA, the CDR3 is TGTGCCAGCCAACTATCACGGCCCGGGAGGGATCAGCCCCAGCATTTT. Translating gives CASQLSRPGRDQPQHF.

This clonotype was found a few times. The V gene is TRBV7-9, the J gene TRBJ1-5, with D hard to call. Germline-derived CDR1 and CDR2 are SEHNR and FQNEAQ (reference sequence). Between the trimmed V and J ends, which lost 6 bases and 8 bases, there was a span of 14 bases. CDR3 length: 13 residues. Here the CDR3 DNA reads TGTGCCAGCAGTCTCGGATCGATGGAGCCCCAGCATTTT. Its protein product is CASSLGSMEPQHF. Drawing the rest from reference TRBV7-9 and TRBJ1-5, the complete variable domain is DTGVSQNPRHKITKRGQNVTFRCDPISEHNRLYWYRQTLGQGPEFLTYFQNEAQLEKSRLLSDRFSAERPKGSFSTLEIQRTEQGDSAMYLCASSLGSMEPQHFGDGTRLSIL.

The genes are TRBV28 and TRBJ2-7; either TRBD1 or TRBD2 may fit D (5 bases each). V was clipped by 6 bases and J by 3 bases, with 18 bases between them. Germline lookup yields CDR1 MDHEN and CDR2 SYDVKM. The CDR3 runs 15 residues. CDR3 loop: CASRPQGGEFYEQYF. The CDR3 DNA follows: TGTGCCAGCAGACCTCAGGGTGGGGAGTTCTACGAGCAGTACTTC.

This clonotype was recorded at least ten times. The chain combines TRBV5-1 with TRBJ2-7, with D possibly being TRBD1 (6 bases). Germline V gene data show CDR1 as SGHRS and CDR2 as YFSETQ. The ends were cut back, 0 bases at V and 2 bases at J, with 12 bases in the middle. The CDR3 extends over 15 amino acids. CDR3 in DNA: TGCGCCAGCAGCTTGGAAACAGGGTGGGCCTACGAGCAGTACTTC. It translates to CASSLETGWAYEQYF.

The gene calls are TRBV12-3 or TRBV12-4 and TRBJ2-1; 10 bases map to TRBD1. With V trimmed by 0 bases and J by 10 bases, 9 bases remained unmatched. The CDR3 is 16 residues long. This CDR3 is CASSLARTGGRGEQFF. DNA of the CDR3: TGTGCCAGCAGTTTAGCCAGGACAGGGGGGAGGGGGGAGCAGTTCTTC.

This clonotype has a count of ten or more. The J gene is TRBJ2-4, the V gene TRBV3-1; tentatively, D is TRBD1 or TRBD2 (6 bases each). V lost 0 bases and J lost 0, with 12 bases in between. The CDR3 is made up of 17 amino acids. Germline CDR1 and CDR2: LGHDT and YNNKEL (reference sequence). CDR3 region: CASSQDGGGLAKNIQYF. CDR3 bases: TGTGCCAGCAGCCAAGACGGGGGCGGCCTAGCCAAAAACATTCAGTACTTC.

With respect to this clonotype: A much more abundant neighbour one base away suggests this may be a read error. The rearrangement links TRBV24-1 to TRBJ2-1; 8 bases fit TRBD2. This CDR3 has 13 residues. Germline V gives CDR1 KGHDR, CDR2 SFDVKD. CDR3 coding DNA: TGTGCCACCAGACGCGGGAGGAACAATGAGCAGTCCTTC. Protein sequence: CATRRGRNNEQSF.

This clonotype was observed a few times. The gene calls are TRBV4-2 and TRBJ2-1, with TRBD2 matching over 9 bases. After removal of 0 bases from V and 7 bases from J, the junction contained 7 bases not matched to a gene. CDR3 size: 16 residues. Germline V gene lookup returns CDR1 LGHNA and CDR2 YNFKEQ. CDR3 sequence (DNA): TGTGCCAGCAGCCAAGATGGGACTAGCCGGGGGAATGAGCAGTTCTTC. It translates to CASSQDGTSRGNEQFF.

This clonotype appeared many times. CDR3 sequence (DNA): TGCGCCAGCAGTGCACTAGCGGGTCGCAATGAGCAGTTCTTC. This translates into CASSALAGRNEQFF. The chain couples TRBV10-1 to TRBJ2-1; TRBD2 aligns across 9 bases. Germline CDR1 reads WNHNN; CDR2 reads SYGVQD (reference sequence). This CDR3 is 14 amino acids long. V lost 4 bases and J lost 6; bases outside the gene matches: 4.

At least ten counts were recorded for this clonotype. This chain joins TRBV12-3 or TRBV12-4 and TRBJ2-2; D unresolved. There are 15 residues in the CDR3. Trimming took off 6 bases at V and 5 bases at J, with 16 bases between the two ends. CDR3 nucleotides: TGTGCCAGCAGCCTGGGGTTCGGTAGGACCGGGGAGCTGTTTTTT. Residues: CASSLGFGRTGELFF.